This T cell receptor (beta chain) is drawn from a study of OX40 agonist ivuxolimab in advanced cancers. Study outcomes and limitations: The CD4+ and CD8+ T cells in the blood had expanded clonally by week 6 at 0.1 to 3.0 mg/kg.

As regards this clone: Antigen unknown.

Libraries were prepared by immunoSEQ multiplex PCR; TCRdb keeps only in-frame clonotypes and omits some of them. Of around 6,300 clones listed, around 78% are singletons. The CDR3 has 14 amino acids. With 0 bases removed from V and 2 bases from J, the gap between germline ends came to 6 bases. Germline values: CDR1 KGHSY, CDR2 FQNENV. Source: CD4+ or CD8+ T cells sorted from blood, taken in a trial of the OX40 agonist ivuxolimab. The V gene is TRBV16, the J gene TRBJ2-3; no clear D gene. The receptor was derived from an adult with an advanced solid tumor such as melanoma, head and neck, liver or kidney cancer. CDR3 nucleotide sequence: TGTGCCAGCAGCCAATCGGGCTCCACAGATACGCAGTATTTT. Amino acids: CASSQSGSTDTQYF.